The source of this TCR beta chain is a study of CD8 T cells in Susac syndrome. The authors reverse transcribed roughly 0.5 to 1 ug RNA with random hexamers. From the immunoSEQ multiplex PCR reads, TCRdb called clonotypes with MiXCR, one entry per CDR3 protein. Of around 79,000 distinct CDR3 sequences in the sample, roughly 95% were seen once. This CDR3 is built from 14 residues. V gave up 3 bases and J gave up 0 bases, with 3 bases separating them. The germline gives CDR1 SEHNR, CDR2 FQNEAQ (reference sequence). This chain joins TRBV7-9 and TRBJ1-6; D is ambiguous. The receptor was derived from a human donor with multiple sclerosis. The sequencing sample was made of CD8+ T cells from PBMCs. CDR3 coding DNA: TGTGCCAGCAGCTTGGGCTCCTATAATTCACCCCTCCACTTT. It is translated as CASSLGSYNSPLHF.